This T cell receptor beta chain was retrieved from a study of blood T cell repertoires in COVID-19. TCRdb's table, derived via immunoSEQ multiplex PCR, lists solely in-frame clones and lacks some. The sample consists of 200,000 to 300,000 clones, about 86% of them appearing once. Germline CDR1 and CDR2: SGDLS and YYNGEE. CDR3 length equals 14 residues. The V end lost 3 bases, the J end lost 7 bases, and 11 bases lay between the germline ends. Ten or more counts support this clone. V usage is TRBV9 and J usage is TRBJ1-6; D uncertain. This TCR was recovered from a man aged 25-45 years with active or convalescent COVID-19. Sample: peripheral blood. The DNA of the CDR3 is TGTGCCAGCAGCGGAGGGCTCGAAAATTCACCCCTCCACTTT. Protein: CASSGGLENSPLHF. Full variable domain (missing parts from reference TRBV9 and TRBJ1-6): DSGVTQTPKHLITATGQRVTLRCSPRSGDLSVYWYQQSLDQGLQFLIQYYNGEERAKGNILERFSAQQFPDLHSELNLSSLELGDSALYFCASSGGLENSPLHFGNGTRLTVT.